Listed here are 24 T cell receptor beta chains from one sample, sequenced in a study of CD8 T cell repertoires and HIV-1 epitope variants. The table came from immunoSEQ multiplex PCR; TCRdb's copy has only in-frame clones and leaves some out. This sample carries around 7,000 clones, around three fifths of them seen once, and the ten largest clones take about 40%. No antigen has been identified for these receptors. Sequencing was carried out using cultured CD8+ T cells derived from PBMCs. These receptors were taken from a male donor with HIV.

The DNA for the CDR3 is TGTGCCAGCAGCTCGGAAGGGACAGGGGATAACTCCTACGAGCAGTACTTC. Translation: CASSSEGTGDNSYEQYF. V usage is TRBV7-2 and J usage is TRBJ2-7; TRBD1 aligns across 10 bases. The CDR3 totals 17 residues. V shed 4 bases, J shed 0 bases, and the junction held 9 bases outside the gene matches. Germline-derived CDR1 and CDR2 are SGHTA and FQGNSA.

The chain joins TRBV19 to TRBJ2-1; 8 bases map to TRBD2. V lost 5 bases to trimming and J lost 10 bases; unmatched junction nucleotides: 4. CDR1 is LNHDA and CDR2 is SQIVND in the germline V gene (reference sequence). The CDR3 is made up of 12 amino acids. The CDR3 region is CASSFVAGEQFF. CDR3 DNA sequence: TGTGCCAGTAGTTTCGTAGCGGGAGAGCAGTTCTTC. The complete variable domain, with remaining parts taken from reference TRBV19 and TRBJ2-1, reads DGGITQSPKYLFRKEGQNVTLSCEQNLNHDAMYWYRQDPGQGLRLIYYSQIVNDFQKGDIAEGYSVSREKKESFPLTVTSAQKNPTAFYLCASSFVAGEQFFGPGTRLTVL.

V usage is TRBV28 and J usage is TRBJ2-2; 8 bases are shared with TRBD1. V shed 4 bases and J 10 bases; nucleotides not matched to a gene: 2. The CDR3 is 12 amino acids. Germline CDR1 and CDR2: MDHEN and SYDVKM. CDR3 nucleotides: TGTGCCAGCAGTTCAGGGGGCCCGGAGCTGTTTTTT. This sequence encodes CASSSGGPELFF.

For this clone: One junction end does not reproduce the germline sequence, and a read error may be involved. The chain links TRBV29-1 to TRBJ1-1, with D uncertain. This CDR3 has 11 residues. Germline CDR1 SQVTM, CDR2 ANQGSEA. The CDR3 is CSVQEWTEAFF. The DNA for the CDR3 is TGCAGCGTTCAAGAGTGGACTGAAGCTTTCTTT.

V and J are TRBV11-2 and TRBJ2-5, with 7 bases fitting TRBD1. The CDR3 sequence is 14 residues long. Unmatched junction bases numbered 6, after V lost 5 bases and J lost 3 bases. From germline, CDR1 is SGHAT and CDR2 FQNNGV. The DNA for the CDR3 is TGTGCCAGCAGCCATAACAGGGGTAAAGAGACCCAGTACTTC. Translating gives CASSHNRGKETQYF.

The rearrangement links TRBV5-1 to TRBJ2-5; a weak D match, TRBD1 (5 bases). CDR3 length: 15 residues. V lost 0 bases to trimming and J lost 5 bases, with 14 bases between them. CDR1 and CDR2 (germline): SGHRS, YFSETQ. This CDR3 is CASSLGTFYRETQYF. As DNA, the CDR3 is TGCGCCAGCAGCTTGGGGACATTCTACAGGGAGACCCAGTACTTC.

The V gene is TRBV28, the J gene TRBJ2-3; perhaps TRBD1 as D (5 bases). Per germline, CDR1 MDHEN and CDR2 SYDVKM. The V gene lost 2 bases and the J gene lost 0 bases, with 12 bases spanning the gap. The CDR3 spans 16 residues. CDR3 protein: CASSLPPDTSTDTQYF. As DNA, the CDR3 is TGTGCCAGCAGTTTACCCCCGGACACCAGCACAGATACGCAGTATTTT.

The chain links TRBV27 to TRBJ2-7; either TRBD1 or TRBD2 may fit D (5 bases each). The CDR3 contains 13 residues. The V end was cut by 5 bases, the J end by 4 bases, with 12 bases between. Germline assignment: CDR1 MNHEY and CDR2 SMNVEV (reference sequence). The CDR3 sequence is CASSRGPEYEQYF. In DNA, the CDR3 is TGTGCCAGCAGTAGGGGACCTGAATACGAGCAGTACTTC.

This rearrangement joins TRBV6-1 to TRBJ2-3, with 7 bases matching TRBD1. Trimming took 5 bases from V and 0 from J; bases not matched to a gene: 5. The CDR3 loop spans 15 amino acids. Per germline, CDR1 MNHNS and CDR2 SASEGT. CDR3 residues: CASSPTGASTDTQYF. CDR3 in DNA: TGTGCCAGCAGTCCCACAGGGGCGAGCACAGATACGCAGTATTTT.

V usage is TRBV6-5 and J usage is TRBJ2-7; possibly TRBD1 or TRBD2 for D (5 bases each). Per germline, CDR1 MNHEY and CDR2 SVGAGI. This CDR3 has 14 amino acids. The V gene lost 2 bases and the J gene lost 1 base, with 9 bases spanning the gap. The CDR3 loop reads CASSYGTASYEQYF. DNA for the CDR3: TGTGCCAGCAGTTACGGGACCGCGTCCTACGAGCAGTACTTC.

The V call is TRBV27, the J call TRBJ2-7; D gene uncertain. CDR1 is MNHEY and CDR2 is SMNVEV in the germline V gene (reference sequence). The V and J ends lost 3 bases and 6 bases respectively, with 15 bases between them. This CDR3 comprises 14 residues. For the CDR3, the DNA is TGTGCCAGCAGTTTGGGCGGAAAGGGATCCGAGCAGTACTTC. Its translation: CASSLGGKGSEQYF.

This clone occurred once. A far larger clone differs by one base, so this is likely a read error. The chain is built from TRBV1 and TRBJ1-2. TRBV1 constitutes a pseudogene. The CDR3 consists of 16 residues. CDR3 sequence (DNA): TGCACCAGCAGCCAAGATCCCCCAGACTTGGACTATGGCTACACCTTC. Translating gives CTSSQDPPDLDYGYTF.

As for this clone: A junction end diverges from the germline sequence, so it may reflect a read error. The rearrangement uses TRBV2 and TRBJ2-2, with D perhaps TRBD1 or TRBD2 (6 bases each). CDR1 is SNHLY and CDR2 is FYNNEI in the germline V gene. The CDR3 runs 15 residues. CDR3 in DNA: TGTGCCAGCAGCGAAGGAGGGGGATCCACCGGGGAGCTGTTTTTT. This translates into CASSEGGGSTGELFF.

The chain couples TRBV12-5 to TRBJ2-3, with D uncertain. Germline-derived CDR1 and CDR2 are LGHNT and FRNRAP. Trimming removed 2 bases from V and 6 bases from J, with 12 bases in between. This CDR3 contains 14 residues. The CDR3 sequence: CASGLYNLPDTQYF. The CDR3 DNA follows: TGTGCTAGTGGTTTGTATAACTTGCCGGATACGCAGTATTTT.

CDR3 sequence reads: CASSGDREETQYF. The CDR3, as DNA: TGTGCCAGCAGTGGCGACAGGGAAGAGACCCAGTACTTC. V is TRBV2 and J is TRBJ2-5; 7 bases are a match to TRBD1. The CDR3 spans 13 residues. With 4 bases clipped from V and 3 bases from J, the junction kept 2 bases outside the gene matches. Germline CDR1 reads SNHLY; CDR2 reads FYNNEI.

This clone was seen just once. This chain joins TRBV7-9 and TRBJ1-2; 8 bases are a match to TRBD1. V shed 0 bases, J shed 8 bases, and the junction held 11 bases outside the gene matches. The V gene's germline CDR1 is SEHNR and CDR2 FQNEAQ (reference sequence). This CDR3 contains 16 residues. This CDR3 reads CASSLAVGQGKGGYTF. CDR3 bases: TGTGCCAGCAGCTTAGCCGTTGGACAGGGCAAGGGGGGCTACACCTTC.

CDR3 protein: CASSVSGGMDEQYF. The CDR3 nucleotides read TGTGCCAGCAGCGTGTCAGGGGGGATGGACGAGCAGTACTTC. The V call is TRBV9, the J call TRBJ2-7, with D possibly matching TRBD1 (7 bases). Germline loops: CDR1 SGDLS, CDR2 YYNGEE. With 2 bases removed from V and 5 bases from J, the gap between germline ends came to 14 bases. The CDR3 has 14 amino acids. The whole variable domain, filled in from reference TRBV9 and TRBJ2-7, reads DSGVTQTPKHLITATGQRVTLRCSPRSGDLSVYWYQQSLDQGLQFLIQYYNGEERAKGNILERFSAQQFPDLHSELNLSSLELGDSALYFCASSVSGGMDEQYFGPGTRLTVT.

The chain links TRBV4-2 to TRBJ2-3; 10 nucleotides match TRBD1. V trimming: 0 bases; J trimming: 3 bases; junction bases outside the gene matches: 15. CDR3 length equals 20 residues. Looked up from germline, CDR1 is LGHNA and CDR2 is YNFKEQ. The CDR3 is CASSQDPGTGVGDLTDTQYF. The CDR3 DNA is TGTGCCAGCAGCCAAGATCCCGGGACAGGGGTAGGGGATTTAACAGATACGCAGTATTTT.

CDR3 residues: CASSLATGGWYEQYF. The CDR3 DNA follows: TGTGCCAGCAGCTTGGCCACAGGGGGCTGGTACGAGCAGTACTTC. This chain joins TRBV5-5 and TRBJ2-7, with 9 bases aligning to TRBD1. The CDR3 spans 15 residues. The junction had 5 bases not matched to a gene; V was cut back by 0 bases and J by 4 bases. Germline-derived CDR1 and CDR2 are SGHKS and YYEKEE (reference sequence).

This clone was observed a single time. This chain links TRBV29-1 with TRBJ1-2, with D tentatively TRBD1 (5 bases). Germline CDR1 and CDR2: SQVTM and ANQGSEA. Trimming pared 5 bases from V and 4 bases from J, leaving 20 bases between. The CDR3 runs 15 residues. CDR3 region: CSVRQTGGEAYGYTF. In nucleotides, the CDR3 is TGCAGCGTTCGGCAGACGGGGGGGGAGGCCTATGGCTACACCTTC.

CDR3: CSVEDLISYNEQFF. CDR3 coding DNA: TGCAGCGTTGAAGACCTCATATCCTACAATGAGCAGTTCTTC. The rearrangement joins TRBV29-1 to TRBJ2-1; D is uncertain. Germline CDR1 SQVTM, CDR2 ANQGSEA. The ends were cut back, 0 bases at V and 1 base at J, with 7 bases in the middle. The CDR3 has 14 amino acids.

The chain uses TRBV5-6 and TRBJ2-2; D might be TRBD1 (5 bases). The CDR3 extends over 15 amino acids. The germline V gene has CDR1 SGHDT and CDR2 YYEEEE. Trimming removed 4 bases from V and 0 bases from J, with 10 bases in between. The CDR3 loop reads CASSPGFANTGELFF. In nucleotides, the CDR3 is TGTGCCAGCAGCCCAGGGTTCGCGAACACCGGGGAGCTGTTTTTT.

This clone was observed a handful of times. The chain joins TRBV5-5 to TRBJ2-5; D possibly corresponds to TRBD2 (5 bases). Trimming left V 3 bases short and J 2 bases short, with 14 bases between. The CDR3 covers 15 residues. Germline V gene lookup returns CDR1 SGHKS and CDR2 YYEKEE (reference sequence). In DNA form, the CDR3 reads TGTGCCAGCAGCTCCGCCGGGATAGATCAAGAGACCCAGTACTTC. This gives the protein CASSSAGIDQETQYF.

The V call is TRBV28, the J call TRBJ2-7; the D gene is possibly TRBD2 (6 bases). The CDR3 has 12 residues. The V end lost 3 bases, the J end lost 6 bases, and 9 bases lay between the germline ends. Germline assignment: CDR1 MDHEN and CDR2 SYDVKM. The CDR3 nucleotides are TGTGCCAGCAGTTTGACTAGTTTCGAGCAGTACTTC. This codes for CASSLTSFEQYF.